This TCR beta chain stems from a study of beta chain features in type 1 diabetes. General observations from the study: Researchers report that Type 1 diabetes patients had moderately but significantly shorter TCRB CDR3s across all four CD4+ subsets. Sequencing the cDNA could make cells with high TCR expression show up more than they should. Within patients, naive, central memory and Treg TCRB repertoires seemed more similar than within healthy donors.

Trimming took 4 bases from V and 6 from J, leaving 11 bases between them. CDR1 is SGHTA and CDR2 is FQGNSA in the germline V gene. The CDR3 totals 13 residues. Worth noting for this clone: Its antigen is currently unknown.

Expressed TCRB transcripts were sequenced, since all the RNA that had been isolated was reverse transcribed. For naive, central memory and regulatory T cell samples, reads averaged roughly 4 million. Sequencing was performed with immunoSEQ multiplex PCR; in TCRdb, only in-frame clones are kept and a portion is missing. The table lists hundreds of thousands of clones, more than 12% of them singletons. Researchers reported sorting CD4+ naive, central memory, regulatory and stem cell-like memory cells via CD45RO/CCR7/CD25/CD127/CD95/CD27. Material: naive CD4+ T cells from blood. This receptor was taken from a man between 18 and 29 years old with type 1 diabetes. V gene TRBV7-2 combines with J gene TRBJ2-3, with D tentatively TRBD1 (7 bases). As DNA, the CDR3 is TGTGCCAGCAGCTCAGGGGGGCCCGATACGCAGTATTTT. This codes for CASSSGGPDTQYF.